This T cell receptor beta chain originates from a study of T cell responses to AZD1222 COVID-19 vaccine. Study results and limitations: Baseline seropositivity characterized only a handful of AZD1222 recipients. Donor demographics were predominantly white British with a female majority; clonal diversity may be underestimated. Close to half of spike-specific TCRs reportedly recognize unmutated variant regions.

In germline, CDR1 is LNHNV, CDR2 YYDKDF (reference sequence). Trimming at V came to 5 bases and at J to 13 bases, leaving 17 bases not matched to a gene. There are 16 residues in the CDR3. TCRdb keeps only in-frame clones here, not all; method: immunoSEQ multiplex PCR. The repertoire holds roughly 150,000 clones, with approximately 84% as singletons. In the case of this clone: Its antigen is not identified.

The V call is TRBV15, the J call TRBJ1-4; TRBD1 aligns across 9 bases. The sample was peripheral blood, taken on day 0 of AZD1222 vaccination. The sequence derives from an adult in good health. This chain's CDR3 is CATSGRDRAFLGGLFF. The CDR3 DNA follows: TGTGCCACCAGCGGCCGGGACAGGGCCTTTTTGGGGGGACTGTTTTTT.